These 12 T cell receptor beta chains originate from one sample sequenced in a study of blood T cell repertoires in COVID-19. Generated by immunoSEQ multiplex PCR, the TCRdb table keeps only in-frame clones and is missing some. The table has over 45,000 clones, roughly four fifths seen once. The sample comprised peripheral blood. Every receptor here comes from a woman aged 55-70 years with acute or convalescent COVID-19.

The DNA for the CDR3 is TGTGCCAGCAGCTTGGTTTACACCTACGAGCAGTACTTC. Translated, it gives CASSLVYTYEQYF. The genes are TRBV5-6 and TRBJ2-7; D not resolved. This CDR3 region has 13 residues. V was trimmed by 0 bases and J by 2 bases, leaving 6 bases between them. Per germline, CDR1 SGHDT and CDR2 YYEEEE.

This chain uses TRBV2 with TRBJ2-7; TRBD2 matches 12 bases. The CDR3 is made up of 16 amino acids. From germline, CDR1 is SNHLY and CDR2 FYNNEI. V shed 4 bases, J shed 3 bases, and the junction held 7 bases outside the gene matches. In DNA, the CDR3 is TGTGCCAGCAGTGGCGGCCTAGCGGGAGGGAGCTACGAGCAGTACTTC. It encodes CASSGGLAGGSYEQYF.

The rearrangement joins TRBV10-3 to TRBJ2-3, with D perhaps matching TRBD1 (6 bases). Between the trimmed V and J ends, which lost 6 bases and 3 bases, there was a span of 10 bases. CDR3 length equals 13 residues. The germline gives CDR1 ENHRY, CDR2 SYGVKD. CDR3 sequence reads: CAISSGQTDTQYF. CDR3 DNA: TGTGCCATCAGCTCCGGACAGACAGATACGCAGTATTTT.

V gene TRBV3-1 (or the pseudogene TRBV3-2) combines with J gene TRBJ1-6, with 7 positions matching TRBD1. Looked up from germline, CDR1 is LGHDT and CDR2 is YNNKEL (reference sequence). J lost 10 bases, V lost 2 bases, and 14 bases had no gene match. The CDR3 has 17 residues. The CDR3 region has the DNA TGTGCCAGCAGCCAAAGGACAGGAAGGCTTGGGGCATCACCCCTCCACTTT. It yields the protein CASSQRTGRLGASPLHF.

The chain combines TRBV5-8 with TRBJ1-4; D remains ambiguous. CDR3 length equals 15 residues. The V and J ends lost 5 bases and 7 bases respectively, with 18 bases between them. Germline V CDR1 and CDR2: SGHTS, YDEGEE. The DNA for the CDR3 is TGTGCCAGCAGAGATACGGGAATACGAACTGAAAAACTGTTTTTT. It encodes CASRDTGIRTEKLFF.

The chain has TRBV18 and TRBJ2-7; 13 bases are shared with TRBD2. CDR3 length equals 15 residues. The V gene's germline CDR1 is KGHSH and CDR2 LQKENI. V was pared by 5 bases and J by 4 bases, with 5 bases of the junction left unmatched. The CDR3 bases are TGTGCCAGCTCAAAGAGGACTAGCGGGAGTTACGAGCAGTACTTC. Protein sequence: CASSKRTSGSYEQYF.

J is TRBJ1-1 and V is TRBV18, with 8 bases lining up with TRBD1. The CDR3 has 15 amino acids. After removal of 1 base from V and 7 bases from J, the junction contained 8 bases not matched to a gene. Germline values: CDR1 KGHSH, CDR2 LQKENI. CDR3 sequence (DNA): TGTGCCAGCTCACCACTTACAGGGGGTTGGGATGAAGCTTTCTTT. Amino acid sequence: CASSPLTGGWDEAFF.

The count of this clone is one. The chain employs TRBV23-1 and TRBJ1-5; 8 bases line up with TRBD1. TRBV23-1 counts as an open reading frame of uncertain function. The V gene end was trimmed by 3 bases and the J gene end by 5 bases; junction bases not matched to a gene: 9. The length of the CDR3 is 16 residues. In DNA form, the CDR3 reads TGCGCCAGCAGTCATGGCAGGGGGCGATCGGATCAGCCCCAGCATTTT. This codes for CASSHGRGRSDQPQHF.

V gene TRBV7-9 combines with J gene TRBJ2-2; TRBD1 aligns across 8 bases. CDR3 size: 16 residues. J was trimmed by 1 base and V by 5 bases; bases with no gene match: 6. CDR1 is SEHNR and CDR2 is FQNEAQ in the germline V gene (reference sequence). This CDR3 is CASSPLGQVNTGELFF. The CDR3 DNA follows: TGTGCCAGCAGCCCCTTGGGACAGGTGAACACCGGGGAGCTGTTTTTT.

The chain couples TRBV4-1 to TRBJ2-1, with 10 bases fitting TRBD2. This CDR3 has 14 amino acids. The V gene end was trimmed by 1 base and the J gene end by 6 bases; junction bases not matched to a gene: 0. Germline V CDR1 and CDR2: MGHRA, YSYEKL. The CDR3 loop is CASSQASGSNEQFF. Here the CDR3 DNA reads TGCGCCAGCAGCCAAGCTAGCGGGAGCAATGAGCAGTTCTTC.

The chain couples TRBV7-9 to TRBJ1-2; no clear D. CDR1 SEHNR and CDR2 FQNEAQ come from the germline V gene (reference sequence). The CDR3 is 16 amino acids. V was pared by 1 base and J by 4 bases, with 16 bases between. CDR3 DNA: TGTGCCAGCAGCTTAGGAAGAGACTCACGGGGCTATGGCTACACCTTC. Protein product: CASSLGRDSRGYGYTF. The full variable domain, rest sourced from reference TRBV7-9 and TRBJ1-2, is DTGVSQNPRHKITKRGQNVTFRCDPISEHNRLYWYRQTLGQGPEFLTYFQNEAQLEKSRLLSDRFSAERPKGSFSTLEIQRTEQGDSAMYLCASSLGRDSRGYGYTFGSGTRLTVV.

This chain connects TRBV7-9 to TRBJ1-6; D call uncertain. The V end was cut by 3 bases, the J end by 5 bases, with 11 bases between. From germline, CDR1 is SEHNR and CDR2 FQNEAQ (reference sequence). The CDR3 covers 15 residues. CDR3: CASSFVAVNNSPLHF. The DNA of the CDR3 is TGTGCCAGCAGCTTTGTTGCGGTGAATAATTCACCCCTCCACTTT.